The rows below give T cell receptor beta chains drawn from one sample of a study of cytomegalovirus exposure and HLA in healthy donors. This table comes from immunoSEQ multiplex PCR, and its TCRdb copy is limited to in-frame clones, with some not included. Of some 190,000 clones listed, about 80% are singletons. The specimen was PBMCs. The receptors stem from a man younger than 30 in good health and CMV-seronegative. CDR3s include the opening cysteine and the closing phenylalanine or tryptophan. A D gene is named only where the DNA matches it firmly. The size entry is marked missing in some rows and otherwise reads once, few, many or a size class.

clone_size | j_call | v_call | d_call | cdr3_aa | cdr3_nt
NA | TRBJ2-2 | TRBV4-1 | NA | CASSQESWRVRLNTGELFF | TGCGCCAGCAGCCAAGAAAGTTGGAGAGTCAGACTAAACACCGGGGAGCTGTTTTTT
few | TRBJ1-1 | TRBV5-1 | NA | CASSTDIFTEAFF | TGCGCCAGCAGCACGGACATATTCACTGAAGCTTTCTTT
NA | TRBJ1-2 | TRBV7-2 | NA | CASSLDGRSNYGYTF | TGTGCCAGCAGCTTAGATGGCAGATCTAACTATGGCTACACCTTC
NA | TRBJ2-5 | TRBV4-1 | TRBD2 | CASSQGEGSGETQYF | TGCGCCAGCAGCCAAGGGGAGGGGTCGGGCGAGACCCAGTACTTC
NA | TRBJ2-7 | TRBV7-8 | NA | CASSLDGQGPTYEQYF | TGTGCCAGCAGCTTAGATGGGCAGGGGCCGACCTACGAGCAGTACTTC
NA | TRBJ2-7 | TRBV11-3 | NA | CASSLGGLRVEQYF | TGTGCCAGCAGCTTAGGTGGTCTCAGGGTCGAGCAGTACTTC
NA | TRBJ2-1 | TRBV7-6 | NA | CASSHGSVAEQFF | TGTGCCAGCAGTCACGGAAGCGTCGCTGAGCAGTTCTTC
NA | TRBJ2-7 | TRBV6-6 | TRBD1 | CASGTATSSYEQYF | TGTGCCAGCGGGACAGCAACCAGCTCCTACGAGCAGTACTTC
NA | TRBJ1-1 | TRBV2 | TRBD1 | CASSTTGRTEAFF | TGTGCCAGCAGCACGACAGGGCGGACTGAAGCTTTCTTT
NA | TRBJ2-2 | TRBV7-3 | NA | CASSLTHNTGELFF | TGTGCCAGCAGCTTAACACATAACACCGGGGAGCTGTTTTTT
NA | TRBJ1-2 | TRBV27 | NA | CASRPINGGDGYTF | TGTGCCAGCAGACCAATAAACGGGGGGGATGGCTACACCTTC
NA | TRBJ2-7 | TRBV6-1 | TRBD1 | CASSEGTGADEQYF | TGTGCCAGCAGCGAAGGGACAGGGGCAGACGAGCAGTACTTC
few | TRBJ2-5 | TRBV4-3 | TRBD1 | CASSNHRGDETQYF | TGCGCCAGCAGCAATCACAGGGGGGATGAGACCCAGTACTTC
NA | TRBJ2-2 | TRBV19 | NA | CASSISWATNTGELFF | TGTGCCAGTAGTATTTCATGGGCAACGAACACCGGGGAGCTGTTTTTT
few | TRBJ1-1 | TRBV5-4 | TRBD1 | CASSTRDRGRLNTEAFF | TGTGCCAGCAGCACCCGGGACAGGGGGCGATTGAACACTGAAGCTTTCTTT
few | TRBJ1-2 | TRBV7-9 | TRBD1 | CASSLVQGGGYTF | TGTGCCAGCAGCTTAGTACAGGGGGGCGGCTACACCTTC
NA | TRBJ2-3 | TRBV4-3 | TRBD2 | CASSQDAVSAGGRDTQYF | TGCGCCAGCAGCCAAGATGCCGTCTCGGCGGGAGGACGAGATACGCAGTATTTT
once | TRBJ2-5 | TRBV23-1 | NA | CASSLEGPQETQYF | TGCGCCAGCAGTCTTGAGGGCCCCCAAGAGACCCAGTACTTC
NA | TRBJ2-5 | TRBV5-7 | NA | CASSLVRGQETQYF | TGTGCCAGCAGCTTGGTCAGGGGTCAAGAGACCCAGTACTTC
NA | TRBJ2-1 | TRBV5-5 | NA | CASSLLLGRENEQFF | TGTGCCAGCAGCTTGCTCTTGGGGCGTGAGAATGAGCAGTTCTTC
once | TRBJ2-3 | TRBV6-1 | TRBD2 | CASSDTSGGLNTQYF | TGTGCCAGCAGTGATACTAGCGGGGGGTTGAATACGCAGTATTTT
NA | TRBJ1-3 | TRBV7-8 | NA | CASSFGGTIYF | TGTGCCAGCAGCTTCGGGGGCACCATATATTTT
NA | TRBJ2-1 | TRBV5-4 | NA | CASRDSTYNEQFF | TGTGCCAGTCGGGACTCAACCTACAATGAGCAGTTCTTC
NA | TRBJ1-2 | TRBV6-1 | NA | CASSERAGYGYTF | TGTGCCAGCAGTGAAAGGGCAGGGTATGGCTACACCTTC
NA | TRBJ1-2 | TRBV7-2 | NA | CASSLALPGVYGYTF | TGTGCCAGCAGCTTAGCCTTGCCAGGGGTCTATGGCTACACCTTC
once | TRBJ2-7 | TRBV7-8 | NA | CASSFDGARGSYEQYF | TGTGCCAGCAGCTTTGACGGAGCTCGAGGGTCCTACGAGCAGTACTTC
NA | TRBJ1-4 | TRBV6-5 | TRBD1 | CASSQDRGGEKLFF | TGTGCCAGCAGTCAGGACAGGGGTGGAGAAAAACTGTTTTTT